The rows below give T cell receptor beta chains drawn from one sample of a study of T-cell reconstitution after alpha-beta-depleted transplantation in children. TCRdb recomputed calls from the PCR reads with MiXCR, one row per CDR3 protein. The table has some 390,000 distinct CDR3 sequences, roughly 22% seen once; the top ten hold around 4%. The source was PBMCs from the stem cell graft donor, collected from the stem cell graft. The receptors were gathered from a human donor who donated a stem cell graft to a child with acute myeloid leukemia. Each CDR3 is given with its conserved first and last residue. Fields, in order: clone size, J gene, D gene, V gene, CDR3 DNA, CDR3 protein. The D gene is left open where the match is weak. Rows give clone size only sometimes, using once, few, many, or a class for an expanded clone.

clone_size: -; j_call: TRBJ1-4; d_call: TRBD1; v_call: TRBV20-1; cdr3_nt: TGCAGTGCTATTCGACAGGGGGCTAGAGAAAAACTGTTTTTT; cdr3_aa: CSAIRQGAREKLFF
clone_size: many; j_call: TRBJ2-5; d_call: -; v_call: TRBV25-1; cdr3_nt: TGTGCCAGCAGGCCCAATACAGGTCGAGGGATCCAAGAGACCCAGTACTTC; cdr3_aa: CASRPNTGRGIQETQYF
clone_size: -; j_call: TRBJ2-1; d_call: TRBD2; v_call: TRBV11-3; cdr3_nt: TGTGCCAGCAGCCTCCTAGCGGGAGGGCCTCAGTTCTTC; cdr3_aa: CASSLLAGGPQFF
clone_size: few; j_call: TRBJ2-7; d_call: -; v_call: TRBV6-5; cdr3_nt: TGTGCCAGCAGTTACTCCTTTCCGGGAGTAGGGTACGAGCAGTACTTC; cdr3_aa: CASSYSFPGVGYEQYF
clone_size: -; j_call: TRBJ1-5; d_call: -; v_call: TRBV24-1; cdr3_nt: TGTGCCACCGGGGGGACGGGGAGCCAGCCCCAGCATTTT; cdr3_aa: CATGGTGSQPQHF
clone_size: -; j_call: TRBJ2-7; d_call: TRBD1; v_call: TRBV12-3/TRBV12-4; cdr3_nt: TGTGCCAGCAGTTTTACGACAGGGGGGTTGTTCCTTTCCTACGAGCAGTACTTC; cdr3_aa: CASSFTTGGLFLSYEQYF
clone_size: few; j_call: TRBJ2-1; d_call: TRBD2; v_call: TRBV20-1; cdr3_nt: TGCAGTGCTAGCGGGAGGCTCAACTACAATGAGCAGTTCTTC; cdr3_aa: CSASGRLNYNEQFF
clone_size: few; j_call: TRBJ1-5; d_call: -; v_call: TRBV19; cdr3_nt: TGTGCCAGTAGTATAGCTGGGGGGGATCAGCCCCAGCATTTT; cdr3_aa: CASSIAGGDQPQHF
clone_size: -; j_call: TRBJ1-1; d_call: TRBD1; v_call: TRBV11-2; cdr3_nt: TGTGCCAGCAGCTACGACAGGGCGGGATTCACTGAAGCTTTCTTT; cdr3_aa: CASSYDRAGFTEAFF
clone_size: -; j_call: TRBJ2-1; d_call: TRBD1; v_call: TRBV7-3; cdr3_nt: TGTGCCAGCAGCTTAGGGACAGGGGTCGAGCAGTTCTTC; cdr3_aa: CASSLGTGVEQFF
clone_size: -; j_call: TRBJ2-1; d_call: -; v_call: TRBV7-9; cdr3_nt: TGTGCCAGCAGCGGGGGGAGAAGGGCCAATGAGCAGTTCTTC; cdr3_aa: CASSGGRRANEQFF
clone_size: -; j_call: TRBJ1-5; d_call: TRBD1; v_call: TRBV20-1; cdr3_nt: TGCAGTGCACAGGACAGGGGGCATAATCAGCCCCAGCATTTT; cdr3_aa: CSAQDRGHNQPQHF
clone_size: -; j_call: TRBJ2-2; d_call: TRBD2; v_call: TRBV7-9; cdr3_nt: TGTGCCAGCAGCCGCCTAGCGGGAGCGAACACCGGGGAGCTGTTTTTT; cdr3_aa: CASSRLAGANTGELFF
clone_size: many; j_call: TRBJ2-3; d_call: -; v_call: TRBV20-1; cdr3_nt: TGCAGTGGAGATACGCAGTATTTT; cdr3_aa: CSGDTQYF
clone_size: few; j_call: TRBJ2-1; d_call: TRBD1; v_call: TRBV5-1; cdr3_nt: TGCGCCAGCAGTTTGGAACCGGGACAGGGGAGGTACAATGAGCAGTTCTTC; cdr3_aa: CASSLEPGQGRYNEQFF
clone_size: -; j_call: TRBJ1-2; d_call: -; v_call: TRBV6-1; cdr3_nt: TGTGCCAGCAGTACATCCGGGACGTCGAACTATGGCTACACCTTC; cdr3_aa: CASSTSGTSNYGYTF
clone_size: -; j_call: TRBJ2-3; d_call: -; v_call: TRBV5-1; cdr3_nt: TGCGCCAGCAGCCACGACAGCACAGATACGCAGTATTTT; cdr3_aa: CASSHDSTDTQYF
clone_size: -; j_call: TRBJ2-3; d_call: -; v_call: TRBV4-1; cdr3_nt: TGCGCCAGCAGCCAAGAATTGAGAAGCACAGATACGCAGTATTTT; cdr3_aa: CASSQELRSTDTQYF
clone_size: -; j_call: TRBJ2-1; d_call: -; v_call: TRBV12-3/TRBV12-4; cdr3_nt: TGTGCCAGCAGTTCCGCCTGGGCAGTCGGATACGGTGAGCAGTTCTTC; cdr3_aa: CASSSAWAVGYGEQFF
clone_size: -; j_call: TRBJ2-7; d_call: -; v_call: TRBV27; cdr3_nt: TGTGCCAGCAGCCCACAGCCTGCGTGCTTCTACGAGCAGTACTTC; cdr3_aa: CASSPQPACFYEQYF
clone_size: few; j_call: TRBJ2-2; d_call: -; v_call: TRBV24-1; cdr3_nt: TGTGCCACCGGGACAACGATGAGCACCGGGGAGCTGTTTTTT; cdr3_aa: CATGTTMSTGELFF
clone_size: few; j_call: TRBJ2-5; d_call: -; v_call: TRBV20-1; cdr3_nt: TGCAGTGCCCGACTCTCCGGGGGGACCCAGTACTTC; cdr3_aa: CSARLSGGTQYF
clone_size: few; j_call: TRBJ2-1; d_call: TRBD1; v_call: TRBV2; cdr3_nt: TGTGCCAGCGCGGGACAGGGCAACCATGAGCAGTTCTTC; cdr3_aa: CASAGQGNHEQFF
clone_size: many; j_call: TRBJ2-1; d_call: -; v_call: TRBV6-5; cdr3_nt: TGTGCCAGCGCTTTCGACGAGAACAATGAGCAGTTCTTC; cdr3_aa: CASAFDENNEQFF
clone_size: -; j_call: TRBJ2-7; d_call: -; v_call: TRBV12-3/TRBV12-4; cdr3_nt: TGTGCCAGCAGTTGGGCCTACGAGCAGTACTTC; cdr3_aa: CASSWAYEQYF
clone_size: many; j_call: TRBJ1-6; d_call: -; v_call: TRBV20-1; cdr3_nt: TGCAGTGCTAGAGACCTTAATTCACCCCTCCACTTT; cdr3_aa: CSARDLNSPLHF
clone_size: -; j_call: TRBJ2-7; d_call: TRBD1; v_call: TRBV6-5; cdr3_nt: TGTGCCAGCAGTTGGGACAGAAAGTACGAGCAGTACTTC; cdr3_aa: CASSWDRKYEQYF
clone_size: few; j_call: TRBJ2-1; d_call: -; v_call: TRBV7-3; cdr3_nt: TGTGCCAGCAGTCAAAGGGGAGGCACCTACAATGAGCAGTTCTTC; cdr3_aa: CASSQRGGTYNEQFF
clone_size: once; j_call: TRBJ2-2; d_call: TRBD2; v_call: TRBV5-1; cdr3_nt: TGCGCCAGCAGCTTGGAAGCGGGACGAGGGAACGGGGAGCTGTTTTTT; cdr3_aa: CASSLEAGRGNGELFF
clone_size: few; j_call: TRBJ2-1; d_call: -; v_call: TRBV4-2; cdr3_nt: TGTGCCAGCAGCTTCCGGGACTCAGGAAGCTCCTACAATGAGCAGTTCTTC; cdr3_aa: CASSFRDSGSSYNEQFF
clone_size: few; j_call: TRBJ1-5; d_call: TRBD1; v_call: TRBV20-1; cdr3_nt: TGCAGTGCTAGATCGCCGACAGGGAATAGCAATCAGCCCCAGCATTTT; cdr3_aa: CSARSPTGNSNQPQHF
clone_size: few; j_call: TRBJ2-5; d_call: -; v_call: TRBV20-1; cdr3_nt: TGCAGTGCCTCCAGCGAGTCCCCACAAGAGACCCAGTACTTC; cdr3_aa: CSASSESPQETQYF
clone_size: few; j_call: TRBJ2-1; d_call: -; v_call: TRBV5-6; cdr3_nt: TGTGCCAGCAGCTCTCGAGGGGGGGACGATTACAATGAGCAGTTCTTC; cdr3_aa: CASSSRGGDDYNEQFF
clone_size: few; j_call: TRBJ1-1; d_call: TRBD1; v_call: TRBV20-1; cdr3_nt: TGCAGTGCTAGCCAGGGGGCGCGGACTGAAGCTTTCTTT; cdr3_aa: CSASQGARTEAFF
clone_size: -; j_call: TRBJ2-1; d_call: TRBD2; v_call: TRBV5-1; cdr3_nt: TGCGCCAGCAGCATAGTTAGCGGGAGGGACAAAAATGAGCAGTTCTTC; cdr3_aa: CASSIVSGRDKNEQFF
clone_size: many; j_call: TRBJ2-7; d_call: TRBD1; v_call: TRBV6-1; cdr3_nt: TGTGCCAGCAGGGAAACAGGGGGTAACGAGCAGTACTTC; cdr3_aa: CASRETGGNEQYF
clone_size: -; j_call: TRBJ1-2; d_call: -; v_call: TRBV5-1; cdr3_nt: TGCGCCAGCAGCTTCAGGGGCTGGGACTATGGCTACACCTTC; cdr3_aa: CASSFRGWDYGYTF